The rows below give T cell receptor beta chains drawn from one sample of a study of patients and donors after allogeneic stem cell transplantation. TCRdb re-called the RT-PCR reads through MiXCR, storing one row per CDR3 protein. The repertoire holds about 960,000 distinct CDR3 sequences, roughly 18% seen once, with roughly 6% in the top ten. The sample consisted of blood, either unsorted or a sorted T cell fraction (not recorded which). Receptors originate from a human donor who was either an allogeneic HSCT recipient or a stem cell or donor lymphocyte infusion donor (not recorded which). It is not recorded whose cells these are; they may come from a transplant donor. Both conserved end residues are part of each CDR3.

TRBV5-1	TRBJ2-3	CASSSPSGTGDTQYF
TRBV25-1	TRBJ1-3	CASRGGRSGNTIYF
TRBV5-5	TRBJ2-7	CASSWLGRETYEQYF
TRBV10-3	TRBJ2-1	CAISESGTGYNEQFF
TRBV5-1	TRBJ1-5	CASSPGGLNQPQHF
TRBV7-9	TRBJ2-5	CASSSPLDRQETQYF
TRBV4-1	TRBJ2-1	CASSQVVGGGYNEQFF
TRBV18	TRBJ1-2	CASSPEGNGGGYTF
TRBV2	TRBJ2-5	CASRTDTAHF
TRBV18	TRBJ1-6	CASSPPDRPLMALHF